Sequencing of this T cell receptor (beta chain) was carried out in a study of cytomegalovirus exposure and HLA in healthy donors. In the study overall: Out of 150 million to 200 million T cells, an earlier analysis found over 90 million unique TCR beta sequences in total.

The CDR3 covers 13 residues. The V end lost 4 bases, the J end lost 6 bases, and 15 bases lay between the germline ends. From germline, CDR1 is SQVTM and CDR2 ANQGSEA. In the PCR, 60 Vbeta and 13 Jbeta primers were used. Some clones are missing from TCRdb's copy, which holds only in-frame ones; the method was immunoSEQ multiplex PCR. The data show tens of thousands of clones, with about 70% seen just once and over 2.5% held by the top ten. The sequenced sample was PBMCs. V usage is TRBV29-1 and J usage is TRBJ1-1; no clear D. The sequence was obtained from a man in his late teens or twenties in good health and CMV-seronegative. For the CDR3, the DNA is TGCAGCGTTGCCCACGCCACAGTGTCTGAAGCTTTCTTT. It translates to CSVAHATVSEAFF.